These T cell receptor beta chains were read from a single sample in a study of shared clonotypes between healthy human individuals. Profiling relied on immunoSEQ multiplex PCR, and the TCRdb table lists in-frame clones only, not all of them. In the table there are about 2.3 million clones, just over 90% of which are singletons. The sample taken for sequencing was naive CD4+ T cells from PBMCs. The receptors were sampled from a man between 18 and 35 years old in good health. Some clones in this sample may be carry-over from other donors' samples. Each CDR3 is given with its conserved first and last residue. The D gene is left open where the match is weak. Not all rows give a size; the values are once, few, many and, for expanded clones, a class.

>16|TRBV13|NA|TRBJ2-7|TRBD2
CASSLGLAGVNYEQYF
TGTGCCAGCAGCTTAGGACTAGCGGGAGTTAACTACGAGCAGTACTTC
>14|TRBV5-1|NA|TRBJ2-1|NA
CASSPGTRNNEQFF
TGCGCCAGCAGCCCAGGGACACGGAACAATGAGCAGTTCTTC
>15|TRBV7-2|NA|TRBJ2-5|NA
CASSLAGQGVETQYF
TGTGCCAGCAGCTTAGCAGGTCAGGGTGTAGAGACCCAGTACTTC
>17|TRBV18|NA|TRBJ2-3|TRBD2
CASSRRASGSAADTQYF
TGTGCCAGCTCACGTCGGGCTAGCGGGAGTGCGGCAGATACGCAGTATTTT
>14|TRBV5-1|once|TRBJ2-7|NA
CASSVGGGFPEQYF
TGCGCCAGCAGCGTGGGAGGGGGGTTTCCCGAGCAGTACTTC
>17|TRBV4-1|NA|TRBJ2-1|TRBD2
CASSQDPSGSAYNEQFF
TGCGCCAGCAGCCAAGATCCTAGCGGGAGTGCCTACAATGAGCAGTTCTTC
>16|TRBV6-5|NA|TRBJ2-6|NA
CASSFRVSSGANVLTF
TGTGCCAGCAGTTTCCGGGTGAGCTCTGGGGCCAACGTCCTGACTTTC
>15|TRBV27|NA|TRBJ2-3|TRBD1
CASSLRTGGIDTQYF
TGTGCCAGCAGTTTAAGGACAGGGGGCATAGATACGCAGTATTTT
>15|TRBV6-5|NA|TRBJ2-1|NA
CASSYSPAEYNEQFF
TGTGCCAGCAGTTACTCTCCAGCGGAGTACAATGAGCAGTTCTTC
>15|TRBV19|NA|TRBJ1-5|NA
CASSIVAQSNQPQHF
TGTGCCAGTAGTATAGTTGCCCAGAGCAATCAGCCCCAGCATTTT
>13|TRBV30|NA|TRBJ1-1|NA
CAWSRRRGREAFF
TGTGCCTGGAGCAGACGGAGGGGGAGGGAAGCTTTCTTT
>14|TRBV15|NA|TRBJ2-7|NA
CATSRVSTGYGQYF
TGTGCCACCAGCAGAGTGTCCACAGGGTATGGGCAGTACTTC
>14|TRBV6-1|NA|TRBJ1-1|TRBD1
CASTLTGSNTEAFF
TGTGCCAGCACGCTGACAGGGTCGAACACTGAAGCTTTCTTT
>14|TRBV5-1|NA|TRBJ2-3|NA
CASSFTSGTDTQYF
TGCGCCAGCAGCTTTACAAGCGGGACAGATACGCAGTATTTT
>16|TRBV11-1|NA|TRBJ2-2|TRBD2
CASSYGGTTNTGELFF
TGTGCCAGCAGCTACGGGGGGACGACGAACACCGGGGAGCTGTTTTTT
>11|TRBV7-2|NA|TRBJ2-7|NA
CASSLYYEQYF
TGTGCCAGCAGCCTTTACTACGAGCAGTACTTC
>12|TRBV18|NA|TRBJ2-1|NA
CASSNAAALGFF
TGTGCCAGCTCAAATGCCGCGGCCCTCGGGTTCTTC
>13|TRBV5-1|NA|TRBJ2-7|NA
CASSETYSYEQYF
TGCGCCAGCAGCGAGACCTATTCCTACGAGCAGTACTTC
>16|TRBV5-1|NA|TRBJ2-6|TRBD2
CATSPGGTTAANVLTF
TGCGCCACGAGCCCGGGAGGCACAACCGCGGCCAACGTCCTGACTTTC
>14|TRBV18|NA|TRBJ1-5|NA
CASSGTGGYQPQHF
TGTGCCAGCTCGGGGACGGGGGGTTATCAGCCCCAGCATTTT
>17|TRBV19|NA|TRBJ2-1|TRBD2
CASSRTSGSLAYNEQFF
TGTGCCAGTAGTAGGACTAGCGGGAGTCTCGCCTACAATGAGCAGTTCTTC
>14|TRBV28|NA|TRBJ1-1|NA
CASSRPGGGTEAFF
TGTGCCAGCAGCCGACCGGGAGGGGGGACTGAAGCTTTCTTT
>12|TRBV6-1|NA|TRBJ2-3|NA
CASASRADTQYF
TGTGCCAGCGCCTCCCGGGCAGATACGCAGTATTTT
>13|TRBV30|NA|TRBJ2-2|NA
CAWSGGITGELFF
TGTGCCTGGAGCGGTGGAATCACCGGGGAGCTGTTTTTT
>14|TRBV7-7|NA|TRBJ2-5|NA
CASSLEGGKETQYF
TGTGCCAGCAGCTTGGAGGGTGGGAAGGAGACCCAGTACTTC
>15|TRBV9|NA|TRBJ2-5|TRBD2
CASSSKREGSETQYF
TGTGCCAGCAGCTCGAAGCGGGAGGGCTCGGAGACCCAGTACTTC
>14|TRBV2|NA|TRBJ1-3|NA
CASSGRSSGNTIYF
TGTGCCAGCAGTGGCAGGAGCTCTGGAAACACCATATATTTT
>14|TRBV27|once|TRBJ1-5|TRBD1
CASSPPGQVRPQHF
TGTGCCAGCAGTCCCCCAGGACAGGTCCGGCCCCAGCATTTT
>17|TRBV7-2|NA|TRBJ2-7|TRBD2
CASSLAPLAGQRYEQYF
TGTGCCAGCAGCTTAGCCCCACTAGCGGGCCAGAGATACGAGCAGTACTTC
>15|TRBV11-2|NA|TRBJ1-3|NA
CASSFRPTGGNTIYF
TGTGCCAGCAGCTTTCGGCCAACAGGGGGAAACACCATATATTTT
>14|TRBV19|NA|TRBJ2-7|NA
CASSKKGETYEQYF
TGTGCCAGTAGTAAAAAGGGGGAGACCTACGAGCAGTACTTC
>13|TRBV10-3|NA|TRBJ1-3|NA
CAISEGQSYTIYF
TGTGCCATCAGTGAGGGGCAGTCTTACACCATATATTTT
>14|TRBV30|NA|TRBJ2-1|TRBD2
CAWSVLGRSNEQFF
TGTGCCTGGAGTGTACTCGGGAGGTCGAATGAGCAGTTCTTC
>18|TRBV7-6|few|TRBJ1-1|TRBD1
CASSLAYGQGMMNTEAFF
TGTGCCAGCAGCTTAGCCTACGGACAGGGCATGATGAACACTGAAGCTTTCTTT
>17|TRBV6-7|once|TRBJ2-2|TRBD1
CASRTDRRNPNTGELFF
TGTGCCAGCAGGACGGACAGGCGTAATCCGAACACCGGGGAGCTGTTTTTT
>16|TRBV5-1|NA|TRBJ2-3|TRBD1
CASSWDRPSTTDTQYF
TGCGCCAGCAGCTGGGACAGACCGTCTACCACAGATACGCAGTATTTT
>14|TRBV6-5|NA|TRBJ2-7|TRBD1
CASSGQGTTYEQYF
TGTGCCAGCAGTGGACAGGGGACTACCTACGAGCAGTACTTC
>15|TRBV5-6|NA|TRBJ2-7|TRBD2
CASSLVLAGFYEQYF
TGTGCCAGCAGCTTGGTACTAGCGGGATTCTACGAGCAGTACTTC
>15|TRBV28|NA|TRBJ2-2|TRBD2
CASSGTSENTGELFF
TGTGCCAGCAGTGGGACTAGCGAGAACACCGGGGAGCTGTTTTTT
>17|TRBV15|NA|TRBJ2-2|NA
CATSRDSSRVNTGELFF
TGTGCCACCAGCAGAGACTCCTCGAGGGTAAACACCGGGGAGCTGTTTTTT